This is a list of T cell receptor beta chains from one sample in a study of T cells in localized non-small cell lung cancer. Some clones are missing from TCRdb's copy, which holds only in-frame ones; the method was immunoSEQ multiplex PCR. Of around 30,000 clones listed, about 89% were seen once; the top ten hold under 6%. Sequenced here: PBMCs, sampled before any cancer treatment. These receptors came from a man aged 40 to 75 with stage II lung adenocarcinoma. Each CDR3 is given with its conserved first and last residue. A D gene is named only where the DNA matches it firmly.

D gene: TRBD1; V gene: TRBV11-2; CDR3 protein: CASSPSSQGAGEQFF
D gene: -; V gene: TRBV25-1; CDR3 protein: CARGGQPNTEAFF
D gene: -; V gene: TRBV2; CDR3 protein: CASSDGPLGPDTQYF
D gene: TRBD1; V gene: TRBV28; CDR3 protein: CATNGAGQGQGEQYF
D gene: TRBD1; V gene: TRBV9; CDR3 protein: CASSGGRGTGALGLNTEAFF
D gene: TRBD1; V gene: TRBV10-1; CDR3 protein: CAREGTGGEQYF
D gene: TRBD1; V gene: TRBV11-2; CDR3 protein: CASSVGQPYGYTF
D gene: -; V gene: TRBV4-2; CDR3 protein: CASSQDWFQETQYF
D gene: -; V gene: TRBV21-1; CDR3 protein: CASSKAGGYGYTF
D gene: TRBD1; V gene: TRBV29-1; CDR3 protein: CSVLRGRPGVMNTEAFF
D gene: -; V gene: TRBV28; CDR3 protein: CASSLQTGRPQETQYF
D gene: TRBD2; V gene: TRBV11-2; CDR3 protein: CASSLLLAGESEQFF
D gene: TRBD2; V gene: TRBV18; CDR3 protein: CASSPSAGGKLRTGELFF
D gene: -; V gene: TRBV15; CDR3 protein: CATSRDHLNTGELFF
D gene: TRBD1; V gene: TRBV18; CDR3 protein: CASSPGTGEGQPQHF
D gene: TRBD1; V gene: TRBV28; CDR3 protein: CASRRPGQGVYGYTF
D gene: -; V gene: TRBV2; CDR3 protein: CASSEARTGSRFELDTQYF
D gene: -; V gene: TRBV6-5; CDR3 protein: CASSYSAVAGELFF
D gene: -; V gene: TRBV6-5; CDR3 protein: CASSYRVTDTQYF
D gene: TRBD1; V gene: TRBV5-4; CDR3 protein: CASSLGQGGWNEQFF
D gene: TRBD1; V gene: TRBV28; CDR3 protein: CASSSQGASYGYTF
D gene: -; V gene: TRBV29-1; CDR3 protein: CSVDKGSGQTQYF
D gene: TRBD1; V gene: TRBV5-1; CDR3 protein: CASSPTGQETQYF
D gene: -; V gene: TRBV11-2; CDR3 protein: CASSLGAFTDTQYF
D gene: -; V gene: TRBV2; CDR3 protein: CASSKRGMNTEAFF
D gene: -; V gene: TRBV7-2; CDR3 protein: CASSRNRVRTQETQYF
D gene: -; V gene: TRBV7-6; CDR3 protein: CASSLSGGDEQFF
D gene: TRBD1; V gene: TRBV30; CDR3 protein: CAWSKPLIQGDSYNEQFF
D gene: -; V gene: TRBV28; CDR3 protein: CASSLAPYGPYEQYF
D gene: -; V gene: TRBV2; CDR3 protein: CASSRVQFSYEQYF
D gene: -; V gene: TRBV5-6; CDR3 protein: CASSLFRGLEGYTF
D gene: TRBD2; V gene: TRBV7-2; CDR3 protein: CASRSAGAYNEQFF
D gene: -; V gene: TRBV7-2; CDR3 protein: CASNYPGVRETQYF
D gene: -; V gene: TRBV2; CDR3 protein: CASSVDSQETQYF
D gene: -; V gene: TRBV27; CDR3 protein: CASSPLGGGNQPQHF
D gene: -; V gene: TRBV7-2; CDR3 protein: CASSLDRGSYNEQFF
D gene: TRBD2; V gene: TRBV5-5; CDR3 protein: CASSLGISGRAEDTQYF
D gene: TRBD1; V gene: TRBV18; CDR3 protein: CASSPRQGEETQYF
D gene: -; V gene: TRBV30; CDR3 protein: CAWRLRGETEAFF
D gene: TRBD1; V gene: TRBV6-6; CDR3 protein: CASNGQGNEQFF
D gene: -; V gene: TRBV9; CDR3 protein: CASSVDTGELFF
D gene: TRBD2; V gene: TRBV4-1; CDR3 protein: CASSQGLQELAASNEQFF
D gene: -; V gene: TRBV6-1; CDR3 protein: CASRLNRDTGELFF
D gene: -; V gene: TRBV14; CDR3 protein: CASSHRALRGLHF
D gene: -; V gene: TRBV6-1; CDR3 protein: CASSEVLGQPQHF
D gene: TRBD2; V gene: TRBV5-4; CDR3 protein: CASRAGGGTGELFF
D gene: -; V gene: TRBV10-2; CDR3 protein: CASSMTVGAGELFF
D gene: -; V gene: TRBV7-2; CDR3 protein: CASSLPGMAAATIYF
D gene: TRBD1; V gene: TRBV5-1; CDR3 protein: CASSLQGAGAFF
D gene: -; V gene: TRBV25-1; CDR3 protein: CASSESRGAYEQYF
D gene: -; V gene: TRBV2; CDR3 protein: CASSPLRFEQFF
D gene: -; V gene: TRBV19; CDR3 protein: CASSFYGANVLTF
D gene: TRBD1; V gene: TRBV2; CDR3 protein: CASLVRGQGVTYGYTF
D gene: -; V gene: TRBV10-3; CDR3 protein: CAISETSALTEAFF
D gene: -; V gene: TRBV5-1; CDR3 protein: CASSLDRAIRDEQYF
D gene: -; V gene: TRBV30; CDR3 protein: CAWSFAGEQFF